This T cell receptor beta chain was sequenced during a study of blood T cell repertoires in COVID-19. Whole-study context: Both acute and convalescent COVID-19 samples were obtained from the United States, Italy and Spain. PBMCs, B-cell-depleted T cells, or T cells were the source of the cDNA or gDNA that made up the material.

Authors' analysis steps: Amplification of reference gene primers provided the estimated nucleated cell counts. Method: immunoSEQ multiplex PCR; TCRdb's copy keeps in-frame clones and lacks some. From that table come the V and J calls and clone size; the DNA was used to work out D and trimming. This sample yields 68,000 or so clones, of which 80% to 90% are seen a single time; about 8.9% belongs to the top ten. V was clipped by 0 bases and J by 5 bases; unmatched bases: 5. From germline, CDR1 is SGHRS and CDR2 YFSETQ. The CDR3 length is 15 residues. V usage is TRBV5-1 and J usage is TRBJ2-1, with TRBD2 identical over 7 bases. The TCR was taken from a middle-aged man with active COVID-19. The sequenced sample consisted of peripheral blood. The CDR3 nucleotides read TGCGCCAGCAGCTTGGAAGCGGGGACTCACAATGAGCAGTTCTTC. Protein sequence: CASSLEAGTHNEQFF.